The sequence of this T cell receptor beta chain was determined in a study of sequential checkpoint blockade in melanoma (dated by TCRdb to the late 2010s). For the wider study: Patients were randomized 1:1 to first-line nivolumab followed by ipilimumab (arm A) or ipilimumab followed by nivolumab (arm B). Maintenance nivolumab came after each of the two trial sequences. General study outcomes and caveats: The model for predicting response that combines TCR metrics with mutation burden needs to be validated in larger, independent patient cohorts.

The immunoSEQ Assay was used to immunosequence TCRbeta CDR3 regions from genomic DNA. Before high-throughput sequencing, the genomic DNA was amplified using bias-controlled multiplex PCR. As for the original processing: To quantify the absolute abundance of each unique TCRbeta CDR3 region, the sequences were collapsed and filtered. Clonality, defined as 1 minus Pielou's evenness, was calculated using only productive rearrangements. Clones with significantly greater frequencies in on-treatment versus baseline samples were identified using a previously published method. Drawn from immuneACCESS, this table holds only the in-frame rearrangements with V and J called that TCRdb kept. Clones are partly lost; checked studies trace under half to an unresolved V gene and leave the rest unexplained. The V and J calls and clone size were taken over from that table, and D and trimming were inferred from the DNA. The sample data list 5,500 or so clones, and approximately 48% of these were observed just once. 25% to 30% of the sample goes to the ten largest clones.

This specimen's treatment or condition label, per the study, means: randomized to nivolumab then ipilimumab (arm A) or the reverse (arm B). None of the trial patients had been given prior DNA-damaging chemotherapy. Live CD3+CD8+ cells negative for CD19 and CD56 were sorted from thawed PBMCs on a FACS Aria II flow cytometer. The samples were obtained from melanoma patients enrolled in CheckMate 064, an open-label, randomized phase II trial testing sequential checkpoint blockade. Peripheral blood mononuclear cells were collected by leukapheresis, purified using Ficoll-Paque, and frozen in human serum containing approximately 9.8% DMSO. Immediately after sorting, the purity of the sorted blood CD3+CD8+ cells was confirmed to be >95%, and DNA was then extracted. This clone was observed a few times. Its recognized antigen is unknown. The sample holds no much larger clone one base away, and base qualities are not on file.

CDR1 and CDR2 were assigned from the germline V gene (reference sequence) as SGHKS and YYEKEE. The junction shows trimming of 4 bases on V and 6 bases on J, and the gene matches do not reach 7 bases of it. The cysteine opens and the phenylalanine closes a CDR3 of 15 amino acids. Just the 45-base CDR3 DNA is kept, in frame starting at base 1. The receptor's source is a human patient with melanoma. Some clones in this sample may be carry-over from other donors' samples. The chain links TRBV5-5 with TRBJ2-1; 10 bases in the junction line up with TRBD1. This sample comprised CD8+ T cells sorted from blood (inferred from file names), obtained from a patient given nivolumab and ipilimumab in sequence. The DNA sequence is given as TGTGCCAGCAGCCCCCGGGACAGGGGTTTCAATGAGCAGTTCTTC. Translated, this gives CASSPRDRGFNEQFF.